These 27 T cell receptor beta chains were sequenced from one sample in a study of beta chain features in type 1 diabetes. Reverse transcribing all isolated RNA meant expressed TCRB transcripts were sequenced. The assay was immunoSEQ multiplex PCR, and TCRdb's table has in-frame clones only and misses some. In the table there are 110,000 to 150,000 clones, 9.2% of which are singletons. Sequenced input: central memory CD4+ T cells from blood. These receptors were collected from a man aged 18 to 29 in good health.

This clone was seen at least ten times. The chain employs TRBV23-1 and TRBJ2-7; D not resolved. TRBV23-1 is identified as an open reading frame with a role that is uncertain. V lost 5 bases to trimming and J lost 4 bases, with 9 bases between them. The CDR3 covers 12 residues. The CDR3 bases are TGCGCCAGCAGTATGGGCCGATACGAGCAGTACTTC. This encodes CASSMGRYEQYF.

The CDR3, as DNA: TGTGCCACCGGGACAGAGCCAGATACGCAGTATTTT. The encoded protein is CATGTEPDTQYF. The V and J genes are TRBV10-3 and TRBJ2-3; 7 bases are shared with TRBD1. Trimming at V came to 10 bases and at J to 4 bases, leaving 5 bases not matched to a gene. Germline V gene data show CDR1 as ENHRY and CDR2 as SYGVKD. The CDR3 runs to 12 residues.

The chain employs TRBV28 and TRBJ1-2; 10 bases line up with TRBD1. CDR3 size: 15 residues. V shed 1 base and J 8 bases; nucleotides not matched to a gene: 7. Germline CDR1 and CDR2: MDHEN and SYDVKM. CDR3 amino acids: CASSLLGQGWNGYTF. The CDR3 DNA reads TGTGCCAGCAGTTTATTGGGACAGGGGTGGAACGGCTACACCTTC.

This clone was seen a handful of times. V is TRBV2 and J is TRBJ2-1; 12 bases align to TRBD2. Germline V gene data show CDR1 as SNHLY and CDR2 as FYNNEI. V was pared by 8 bases and J by 10 bases, with 9 bases of the junction left unmatched. The CDR3 covers 14 residues. The CDR3 sequence is CASLTSGGQGEQFF. The DNA of the CDR3 is TGTGCCAGCTTGACTAGCGGGGGACAAGGGGAGCAGTTCTTC.

This clone appeared a few times. The chain couples TRBV4-1 to TRBJ1-1; D is perhaps TRBD1 (5 bases). This CDR3 has 15 amino acids. Germline lookup yields CDR1 MGHRA and CDR2 YSYEKL. Trimming took off 4 bases at V and 1 base at J, with 13 bases between the two ends. CDR3 residues: CASSPVLGQNTEAFF. CDR3 bases: TGCGCCAGCAGCCCAGTCTTGGGGCAGAACACTGAAGCTTTCTTT.

This clone has only a few counts. The identical CDR3 is also encoded by other nucleotide sequences in the sample. The chain employs TRBV4-1 and TRBJ2-7, with a tentative D call TRBD1 (5 bases). With 4 bases removed from V and 3 bases from J, the gap between germline ends came to 10 bases. Germline CDR1 MGHRA, CDR2 YSYEKL. The length of the CDR3 is 13 residues. The CDR3 here is CASSLTEIYEQYF. The CDR3 region has the DNA TGCGCCAGCAGCCTGACAGAGATCTACGAGCAGTACTTC.

The J gene is TRBJ2-7, the V gene TRBV7-2; TRBD2 matches 13 bases. The CDR3 length is 15 residues. The germline V gene has CDR1 SGHTA and CDR2 FQGNSA. With V trimmed by 5 bases and J by 2 bases, 3 bases remained unmatched. Here the CDR3 DNA reads TGTGCCAGCAGCGTAACTAGCGGGGGGGCCTACGAGCAGTACTTC. Translated, it gives CASSVTSGGAYEQYF. The full variable domain, rest sourced from reference TRBV7-2 and TRBJ2-7, is GAGVSQSPSNKVTEKGKDVELRCDPISGHTALYWYRQSLGQGLEFLIYFQGNSAPDKSGLPSDRFSAERTGGSVSTLTIQRTQQEDSAVYLCASSVTSGGAYEQYFGPGTRLTVT.

The chain links TRBV5-1 to TRBJ2-7, with TRBD1 as a possible D gene (5 bases). The CDR3 is 14 residues long. CDR1 and CDR2 from the germline V gene are SGHRS and YFSETQ. With 1 base removed from V and 0 bases from J, the gap between germline ends came to 8 bases. The CDR3 coding sequence is TGCGCCAGCAGCTTGCGTGGGGCCTCCTACGAGCAGTACTTC. Translated: CASSLRGASYEQYF.

Only a few counts were recorded for this clone. V is TRBV30 and J is TRBJ1-4; 7 bases line up with TRBD1. There are 14 residues in the CDR3. V shed 5 bases and J 6 bases; nucleotides not matched to a gene: 9. Germline CDR1 GTSNPN, CDR2 SVGIG (reference sequence). CDR3 bases: TGTGCCTGGTCCCCAGGGACAGTGTATGAAAAACTGTTTTTT. Protein: CAWSPGTVYEKLFF.

The rearrangement joins TRBV5-1 to TRBJ2-3; 8 nucleotides align to TRBD1. The J segment lost 0 bases and the V segment lost 3 bases, leaving 3 bases of the junction unmatched. Germline values: CDR1 SGHRS, CDR2 YFSETQ. The CDR3 length is 15 residues. CDR3 DNA sequence: TGCGCCAGCAGCTACCAGGGGGCTAGCACAGATACGCAGTATTTT. This sequence encodes CASSYQGASTDTQYF.

This chain links TRBV7-2 with TRBJ1-2; D perhaps matches TRBD1 (6 bases). V dropped 3 bases and J dropped 3 bases, with 8 bases sitting between them. Germline V gene data show CDR1 as SGHTA and CDR2 as FQGNSA. The CDR3 sequence is 13 residues long. The CDR3 bases are TGTGCCAGCAGCTTCTCAGGGGACTATGGCTACACCTTC. Protein product: CASSFSGDYGYTF.

This clone was counted a few times. The V call is TRBV30, the J call TRBJ1-1; D may be TRBD1 (5 bases). Germline V gives CDR1 GTSNPN, CDR2 SVGIG (reference sequence). The CDR3 loop spans 13 amino acids. V lost 2 bases and J 1 base, leaving 8 bases between the germline ends. The CDR3: CAWSTGRNTEAFF. CDR3 nucleotide sequence: TGTGCCTGGAGTACAGGCAGGAACACTGAAGCTTTCTTT.

The chain combines TRBV7-3 with TRBJ2-7, with 7 nucleotides matching TRBD1. The CDR3 is 14 amino acids. J lost 7 bases, V lost 1 base, and 7 bases had no gene match. Germline CDR1 reads SGHTA; CDR2 reads FQGTGA. CDR3 sequence: CASSLSDRVWEQYF. CDR3 sequence (DNA): TGTGCCAGCAGCTTAAGCGACAGGGTATGGGAGCAGTACTTC.

This chain joins TRBV5-6 and TRBJ1-2; 7 positions agree with TRBD1. The V gene's germline CDR1 is SGHDT and CDR2 YYEEEE. V trimming: 4 bases; J trimming: 2 bases; junction bases outside the gene matches: 8. The CDR3 totals 15 residues. In nucleotides, the CDR3 is TGTGCCAGCAGCCACGGGACAGACCTCAACTATGGCTACACCTTC. Residues: CASSHGTDLNYGYTF.

In this sample, this clone turned up a few times. The gene calls are TRBV5-1 and TRBJ2-5; 7 bases are shared with TRBD2. The CDR3 has 14 residues. Germline V gene data show CDR1 as SGHRS and CDR2 as YFSETQ. J lost 1 base, V lost 4 bases, and 4 bases had no gene match. The CDR3 protein is CASSRGDGQETQYF. Here the CDR3 DNA reads TGCGCCAGCAGCCGGGGGGACGGCCAAGAGACCCAGTACTTC.

The chain joins TRBV7-8 to TRBJ2-1; 15 bases match TRBD2. The CDR3 length is 21 residues. V lost 5 bases to trimming and J lost 4 bases; unmatched junction nucleotides: 18. The germline gives CDR1 SGHVS, CDR2 FQNEAQ. CDR3 bases: TGTGCCAGCAGCCAGAGGAGTAGGGGACTAGCGGGGGGTCCGAAATACAATGAGCAGTTCTTC. This translates into CASSQRSRGLAGGPKYNEQFF.

This clone has just a few counts. In the same sample, other DNA sequences code for this CDR3. The chain is built from TRBV9 and TRBJ1-2; D not resolved. Germline CDR1 is SGDLS and CDR2 is YYNGEE. This CDR3 comprises 13 residues. Trimming pared 0 bases from V and 0 bases from J, leaving 3 bases between. The DNA of the CDR3 is TGTGCCAGCAGCGTAGACTCTAACTATGGCTACACCTTC. This codes for CASSVDSNYGYTF.

This clone was observed a few times. The chain carries TRBV2 and TRBJ1-5; 10 positions match TRBD1. The trim removed 7 bases at V and 3 bases at J, leaving 6 bases unmatched. The CDR3 covers 15 residues. Looked up from germline, CDR1 is SNHLY and CDR2 is FYNNEI. CDR3 loop: CASNRQGAPNQPQHF. Written as DNA, the CDR3 is TGTGCCAGCAACAGACAGGGGGCTCCCAATCAGCCCCAGCATTTT.

The V gene is TRBV6-6, the J gene TRBJ1-2, with D tentatively TRBD1 (5 bases). CDR1 is MNHNY, CDR2 SVGAGI, per germline (reference sequence). The CDR3 is 15 residues long. V was pared by 0 bases and J by 4 bases, with 12 bases between. CDR3 nucleotide sequence: TGTGCCAGCAGTTACTCAGGGGCGTTTGCCTATGGCTACACCTTC. Amino acid sequence: CASSYSGAFAYGYTF.

This clone was found a few times. This chain uses TRBV28 with TRBJ2-1; 9 bases map to TRBD2. The length of the CDR3 is 15 residues. V was clipped by 2 bases and J by 3 bases; unmatched bases: 2. Germline CDR1 is MDHEN and CDR2 is SYDVKM. For the CDR3, the DNA is TGTGCCAGCAGTTTACGGCGGGGGGGCTACAATGAGCAGTTCTTC. This gives the protein CASSLRRGGYNEQFF.

This clone came up a few times. The chain uses TRBV30 and TRBJ2-7, with D perhaps TRBD1 (6 bases). Germline V gene lookup returns CDR1 GTSNPN and CDR2 SVGIG (reference sequence). This CDR3 is 12 amino acids long. Trimming cost V 0 bases and J 6 bases, with 9 bases left between them. This CDR3 reads CAWSVGTSEQYF. CDR3 coding DNA: TGTGCCTGGAGTGTCGGGACATCCGAGCAGTACTTC.

This clone was observed a few times. The chain uses TRBV7-2 and TRBJ2-3; maybe TRBD2 (5 bases). The CDR3 extends over 15 amino acids. Trimming removed 2 bases at V and 0 bases at J, with 9 bases between. Germline CDR1 SGHTA, CDR2 FQGNSA. CDR3 loop: CASSLMGGSTDTQYF. Here the CDR3 DNA reads TGTGCCAGCAGCTTAATGGGCGGGAGCACAGATACGCAGTATTTT. The full variable domain, with the rest looked up from reference TRBV7-2 and TRBJ2-3, is GAGVSQSPSNKVTEKGKDVELRCDPISGHTALYWYRQSLGQGLEFLIYFQGNSAPDKSGLPSDRFSAERTGGSVSTLTIQRTQQEDSAVYLCASSLMGGSTDTQYFGPGTRLTVL.

This clone was counted only a few times. This chain links TRBV7-8 with TRBJ2-2; 7 positions match TRBD2. Germline V gives CDR1 SGHVS, CDR2 FQNEAQ. This CDR3 has 13 amino acids. V trimming: 11 bases; J trimming: 0 bases; junction bases outside the gene matches: 3. DNA for the CDR3: TGTGCCTGGGGAGGGGCGAACACCGGGGAGCTGTTTTTT. Residues: CAWGGANTGELFF.

This clone was observed a few times. The chain carries TRBV30 and TRBJ1-6; no clear D gene. Trimming took 1 base from V and 9 from J, leaving 13 bases between them. Germline assignment: CDR1 GTSNPN and CDR2 SVGIG (reference sequence). The CDR3 is made up of 14 amino acids. The CDR3 DNA is TGTGCCTGGAGTGGGTTCGGGGTAGGTTCACCCCTCCACTTT. This encodes CAWSGFGVGSPLHF.

This clone was seen more than once but under ten times. The V call is TRBV7-8, the J call TRBJ2-4, with 14 bases fitting TRBD2. Germline lookup yields CDR1 SGHVS and CDR2 FQNEAQ. Germline trimming cut 2 bases from V and 2 bases from J; bases unmatched to any gene: 5. The CDR3 loop spans 18 amino acids. CDR3 sequence: CASSLWTSGGLSKNIQYF. CDR3 DNA sequence: TGTGCCAGCAGCTTATGGACTAGCGGGGGGTTATCCAAAAACATTCAGTACTTC.

This clone was seen more than once but under ten times. The rearrangement uses TRBV5-8 and TRBJ2-2; D gene unclear. V lost 3 bases, J lost 6 bases, and 9 bases lay in between. The CDR3 has 13 amino acids. CDR1 is SGHTS, CDR2 YDEGEE, per germline. The DNA for the CDR3 is TGTGCCAGCAGCTCACTACCACCCGGGGAGCTGTTTTTT. Its protein product is CASSSLPPGELFF.

This clone has only a few counts. This chain links TRBV6-6 with TRBJ2-3, with 10 bases fitting TRBD2. There are 14 residues in the CDR3. After removal of 4 bases from V and 4 bases from J, the junction contained 2 bases not matched to a gene. Germline-derived CDR1 and CDR2 are MNHNY and SVGAGI (reference sequence). The CDR3 DNA reads TGTGCCAGCAGTTCTAGCGGGGGCTCAGATACGCAGTATTTT. Translated, it gives CASSSSGGSDTQYF.